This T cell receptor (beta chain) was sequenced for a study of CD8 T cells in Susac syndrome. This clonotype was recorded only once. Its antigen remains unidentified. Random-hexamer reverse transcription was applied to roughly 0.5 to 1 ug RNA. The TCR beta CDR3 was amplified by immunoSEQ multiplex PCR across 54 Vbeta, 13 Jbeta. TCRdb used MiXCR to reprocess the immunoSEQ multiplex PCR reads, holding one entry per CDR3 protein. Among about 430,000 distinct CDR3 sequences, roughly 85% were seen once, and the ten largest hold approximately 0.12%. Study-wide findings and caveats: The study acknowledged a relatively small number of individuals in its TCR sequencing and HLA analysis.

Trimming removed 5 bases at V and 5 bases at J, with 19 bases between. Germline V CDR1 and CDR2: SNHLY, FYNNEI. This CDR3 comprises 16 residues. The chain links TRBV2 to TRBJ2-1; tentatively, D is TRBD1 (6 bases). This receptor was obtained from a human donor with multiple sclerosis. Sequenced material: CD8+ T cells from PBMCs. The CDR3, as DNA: TGTGCCAGCAGTCCACAGGGACCCCCATTTCACAATGAGCAGTTCTTC. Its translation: CASSPQGPPFHNEQFF.